These T cell receptor beta chains were read from a single sample in a study of OX40 agonist ivuxolimab in advanced cancers. Sequenced by immunoSEQ multiplex PCR; TCRdb stores in-frame clones only, minus some. The table lists 69,000 or so clones, roughly four fifths of them singletons, with 5% in the top ten. This sample comprised CD4+ or CD8+ T cells sorted from blood, obtained in a trial of the OX40 agonist ivuxolimab. The receptors derive from an adult with an advanced solid tumor such as melanoma, head and neck, liver or kidney cancer. Each CDR3 is given with its conserved first and last residue. A D gene is named only where the DNA matches it firmly. Where a row states a size, it is once, few, many or the class of an expanded clone; other rows omit it.

clone_size	v_call	j_call	d_call	cdr3_nt	cdr3_aa
.	TRBV14	TRBJ2-1	.	TGTGCCAGCAGCCAAGATCGGCAGGGCGAGCAGTTCTTC	CASSQDRQGEQFF
.	TRBV20-1	TRBJ1-1	.	TGCAGTGCTAGAGATCGGCCCCCTTTTTTT	CSARDRPPFF
.	TRBV28	TRBJ2-1	TRBD2	TGTGCCAGCGGGGGAGGGACTAGCTACAATGAGCAGTTCTTC	CASGGGTSYNEQFF
.	TRBV7-2	TRBJ2-2	.	TGTGCCAGCAGCTTATCGGGCAACACCGGGGAGCTGTTTTTT	CASSLSGNTGELFF
.	TRBV7-9	TRBJ1-1	.	TGTGCCAGCAGCTCTATGGGACAAGTGCTGAACACTGAAGCTTTCTTT	CASSSMGQVLNTEAFF
.	TRBV11-2	TRBJ2-5	.	TGTGCCAGCAGCTTAAACAGCAAAGAGACCCAGTACTTC	CASSLNSKETQYF
.	TRBV5-6	TRBJ2-7	.	TGTGCCAGCAGCAGGACTCCCCCCTACGAGCAGTACTTC	CASSRTPPYEQYF
.	TRBV7-6	TRBJ1-3	TRBD1	TGTGCCAGCAGCCGAAGACAGGGAGACTCTGGAAACACCATATATTTT	CASSRRQGDSGNTIYF
.	TRBV11-2	TRBJ2-1	TRBD1	TGTGCCAGCAGCTTGGGGACAGCCCGGAGCAATGAGCAGTTCTTC	CASSLGTARSNEQFF
once	TRBV18	TRBJ2-7	.	TGTGCCAGCTCACCTCCGGGACGTTCCAACTTAAGGGGACCCTACGAGCAGTACTTC	CASSPPGRSNLRGPYEQYF
once	TRBV9	TRBJ1-1	.	TGTGCCAGCAGCCTAGATAGGGCAAGTGAAGCTTTCTTT	CASSLDRASEAFF
.	TRBV5-4	TRBJ1-4	.	TGTGCCAGCAGCTTGACACTAAAGGACAGCCCAAGACGAAAACTGTTTTTT	CASSLTLKDSPRRKLFF
.	TRBV7-8	TRBJ2-5	.	TGTGCCAGCAGCCCCAGAGGGGGGGTGAGGGAGACCCAGTACTTC	CASSPRGGVRETQYF
.	TRBV2	TRBJ2-7	.	TGTGCCAGCAGCGGCGTTGACTACTACGAGCAGTACTTC	CASSGVDYYEQYF
.	TRBV5-1	TRBJ2-7	.	TGCGCCAGCAGCTTGGGGCAGGGGTCCTACGAGCAGTACTTC	CASSLGQGSYEQYF
.	TRBV7-2	TRBJ1-6	.	TGTGCCAGCAGCTTAGCAGGTTCTAATTCACCCCTCCACTTT	CASSLAGSNSPLHF
.	TRBV4-1	TRBJ2-4	TRBD1	TGCGCCAGCAGTCCTAGACAGGGGGCCGACATTCAGTACTTC	CASSPRQGADIQYF
.	TRBV6-4	TRBJ1-2	.	TGTGCCAGCAGTCAACAGGGTTTGGGCGGCTACACCTTC	CASSQQGLGGYTF
.	TRBV7-9	TRBJ1-2	.	TGTGCCAGCAGCTTCGGCAGATCGAGATACACCTTC	CASSFGRSRYTF
.	TRBV2	TRBJ2-1	TRBD1	TGTGCCAGCAGCCCTTCCGGGACAGGGGGCCTTGGGGAGCAGTTCTTC	CASSPSGTGGLGEQFF
.	TRBV28	TRBJ1-2	TRBD1	TGTGCCAGCACCAAACCTAGGGACAGTTATGGCTACACCTTC	CASTKPRDSYGYTF
.	TRBV4-1	TRBJ1-1	TRBD1	TGCGCCAGCAGCCAAGCCCCGGGACAGAGGACTGAAGCTTTCTTT	CASSQAPGQRTEAFF
.	TRBV11-2	TRBJ2-5	.	TGTGCCAGCAGCTTATCCCCATTGGAGACCCAGTACTTC	CASSLSPLETQYF
.	TRBV9	TRBJ2-3	.	TGTGCCAGCAGCGAACATGATACGCAGTATTTT	CASSEHDTQYF
.	TRBV6-6	TRBJ1-1	.	TGTGCCAGCAGACTGGACGGAAACACTGAAGCTTTCTTT	CASRLDGNTEAFF
.	TRBV5-1	TRBJ2-3	TRBD2	TGCGCCAGCAGGGATAGCGGGAGGGCGGGAGAGGCAGATACGCAGTATTTT	CASRDSGRAGEADTQYF
.	TRBV5-1	TRBJ2-3	.	TGCGCCAGCAGCTTGGGGATTAGCAGCGGAAGCACAGATACGCAGTATTTT	CASSLGISSGSTDTQYF
.	TRBV4-3	TRBJ1-4	.	TGCGCCAGCAGCCGCCAGACCGGGGCGGCTGAAAAACTGTTTTTT	CASSRQTGAAEKLFF
once	TRBV6-5	TRBJ2-7	.	TGTGCCAGCATGGGTAGCGGAAGAAACGAGCAGTACTTC	CASMGSGRNEQYF
.	TRBV11-1	TRBJ1-6	.	TGTGCCAGCGCCAACCGGGACAATAATTCACCCCTCCACTTT	CASANRDNNSPLHF
.	TRBV25-1	TRBJ2-7	.	TGTGCCAGCAGTGACCCGGGAGCCACGGTCGAGCAGTACTTC	CASSDPGATVEQYF
.	TRBV7-9	TRBJ2-7	.	TGTGCCAGCAGCTTGAGGAAAAACAGTTCCTACGAGCAGTACTTC	CASSLRKNSSYEQYF
.	TRBV4-1	TRBJ2-5	.	TGCGCCAGCAGCCAAGATGCCATGGTCGAAAAGACCCAGTACTTC	CASSQDAMVEKTQYF